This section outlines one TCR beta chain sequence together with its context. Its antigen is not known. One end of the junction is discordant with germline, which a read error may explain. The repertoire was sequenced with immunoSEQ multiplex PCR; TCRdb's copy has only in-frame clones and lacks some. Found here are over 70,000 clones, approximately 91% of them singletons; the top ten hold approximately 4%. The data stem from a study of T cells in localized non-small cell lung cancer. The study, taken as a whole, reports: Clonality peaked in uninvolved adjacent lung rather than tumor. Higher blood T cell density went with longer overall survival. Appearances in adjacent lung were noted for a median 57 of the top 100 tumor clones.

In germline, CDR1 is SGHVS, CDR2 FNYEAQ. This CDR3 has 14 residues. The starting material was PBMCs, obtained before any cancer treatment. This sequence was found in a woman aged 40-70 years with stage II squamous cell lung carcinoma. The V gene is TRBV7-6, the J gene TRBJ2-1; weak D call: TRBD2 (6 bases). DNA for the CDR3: TGTGCCAGCAGCTTAGGGGGCGGGACCACCGTAGAGATCTTC. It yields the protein CASSLGGGTTVEIF.